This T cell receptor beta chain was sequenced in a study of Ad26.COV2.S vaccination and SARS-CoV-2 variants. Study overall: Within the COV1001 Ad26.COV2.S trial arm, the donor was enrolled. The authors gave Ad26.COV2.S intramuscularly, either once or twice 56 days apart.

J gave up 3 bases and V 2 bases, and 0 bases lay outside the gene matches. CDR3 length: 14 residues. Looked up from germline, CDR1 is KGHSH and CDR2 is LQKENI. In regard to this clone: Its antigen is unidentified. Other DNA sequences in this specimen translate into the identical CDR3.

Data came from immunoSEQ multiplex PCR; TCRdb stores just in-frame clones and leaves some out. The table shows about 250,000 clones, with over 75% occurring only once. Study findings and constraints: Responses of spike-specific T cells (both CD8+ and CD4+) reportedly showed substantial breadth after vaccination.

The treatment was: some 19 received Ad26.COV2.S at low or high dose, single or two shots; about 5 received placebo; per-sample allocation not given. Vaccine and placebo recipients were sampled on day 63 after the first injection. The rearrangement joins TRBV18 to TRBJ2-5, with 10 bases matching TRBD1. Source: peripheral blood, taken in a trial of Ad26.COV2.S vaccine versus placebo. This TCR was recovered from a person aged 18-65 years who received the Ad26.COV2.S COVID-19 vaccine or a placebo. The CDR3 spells CASSPGTGEETQYF. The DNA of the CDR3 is TGTGCCAGCTCACCAGGGACAGGGGAAGAGACCCAGTACTTC.